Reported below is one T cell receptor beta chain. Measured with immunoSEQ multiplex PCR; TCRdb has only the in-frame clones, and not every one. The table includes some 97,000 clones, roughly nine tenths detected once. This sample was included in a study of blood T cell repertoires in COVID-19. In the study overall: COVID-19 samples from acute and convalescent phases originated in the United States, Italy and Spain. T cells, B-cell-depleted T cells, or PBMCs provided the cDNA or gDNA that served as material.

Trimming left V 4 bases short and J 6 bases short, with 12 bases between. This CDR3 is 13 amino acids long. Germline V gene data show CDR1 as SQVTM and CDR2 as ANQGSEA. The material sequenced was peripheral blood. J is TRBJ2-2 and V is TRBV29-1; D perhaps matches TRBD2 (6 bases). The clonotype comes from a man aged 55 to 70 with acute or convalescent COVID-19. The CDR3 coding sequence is TGCAGCGTTGGCAGGGCGGGACCCGGGGAGCTGTTTTTT. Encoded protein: CSVGRAGPGELFF.